Many counts were recorded for the clone carrying this T cell receptor beta chain. The antigen is undetermined. This specimen comes from a study of blood T cells in healthy people across ages. Overall study findings and caveats: Per million T cells, TCR beta diversity dropped about linearly as age rose. Both higher diversity and more naive CD4+ cells marked long-lived donors when set against aged donors.

Peripheral blood, roughly 9.3 milliliters per donor, was collected. Alongside a J-beta primer mix, a sample-barcoded 5' primer served in a second PCR lasting roughly 6 to 11 cycles. MiXCR was run by TCRdb on the 5' RACE reads, yielding one entry per CDR3 protein. This repertoire shows hundreds of thousands of distinct CDR3 sequences, roughly 21% found once; its top ten account for roughly 3.7%. The CDR3 spans 20 residues. The trim removed 4 bases at V and 2 bases at J, leaving 20 bases unmatched. Germline V gene sequence: CDR1 SGHRS, CDR2 YFSETQ. The chain combines TRBV5-1 with TRBJ1-5; 8 bases line up with TRBD1. The material sequenced was blood. This receptor was taken from a man between 65 and 79 years old in good health. In nucleotides, the CDR3 is TGCGCCAGCAGCCCTGGCCTAGGGACAGGCCTTTCCTCCGGCAATCAGCCCCAGCATTTT. Protein product: CASSPGLGTGLSSGNQPQHF.